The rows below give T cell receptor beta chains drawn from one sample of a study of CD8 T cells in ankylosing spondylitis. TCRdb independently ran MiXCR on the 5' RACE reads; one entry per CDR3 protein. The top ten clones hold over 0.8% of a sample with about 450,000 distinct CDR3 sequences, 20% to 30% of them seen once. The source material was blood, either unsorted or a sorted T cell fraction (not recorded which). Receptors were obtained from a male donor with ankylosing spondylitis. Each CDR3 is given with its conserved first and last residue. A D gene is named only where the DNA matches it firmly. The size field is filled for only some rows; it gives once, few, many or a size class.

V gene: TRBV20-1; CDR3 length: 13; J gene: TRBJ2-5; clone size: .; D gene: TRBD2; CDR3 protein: CSPLSGSSKTQYF; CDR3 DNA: TGCAGTCCCCTCAGCGGGAGCAGCAAGACCCAGTACTTC
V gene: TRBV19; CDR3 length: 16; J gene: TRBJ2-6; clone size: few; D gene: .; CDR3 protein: CASSSRYSSGANVLTF; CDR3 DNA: TGTGCCAGTAGTTCGCGGTACTCCTCTGGGGCCAACGTCCTGACTTTC
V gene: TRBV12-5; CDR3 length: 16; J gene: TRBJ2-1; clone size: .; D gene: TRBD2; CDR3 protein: CASAPGLAGPHNEQFF; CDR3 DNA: TGTGCTAGTGCCCCCGGACTAGCGGGACCCCACAATGAGCAGTTCTTC
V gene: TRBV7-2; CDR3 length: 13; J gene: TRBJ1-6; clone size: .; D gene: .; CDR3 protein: CASSSSYNSPLHF; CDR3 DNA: TGTGCCAGCAGCAGCTCCTATAATTCACCCCTCCACTTT
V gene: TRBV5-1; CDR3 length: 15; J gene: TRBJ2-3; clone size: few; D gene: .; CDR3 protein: CASSLGDISTDTQYF; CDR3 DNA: TGCGCCAGCAGCTTGGGGGACATTAGCACAGATACGCAGTATTTT
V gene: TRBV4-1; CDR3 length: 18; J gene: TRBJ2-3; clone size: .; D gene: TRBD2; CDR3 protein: CASSQGPRVAGGPDTQYF; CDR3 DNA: TGCGCCAGCAGCCAAGGCCCCCGGGTAGCGGGAGGACCAGATACGCAGTATTTT
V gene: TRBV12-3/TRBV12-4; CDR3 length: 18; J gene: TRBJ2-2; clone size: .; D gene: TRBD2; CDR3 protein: CASSRTSFSSSDTGELFF; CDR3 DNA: TGTGCCAGCAGCAGGACTAGCTTCAGCTCATCGGACACCGGGGAGCTGTTTTTT
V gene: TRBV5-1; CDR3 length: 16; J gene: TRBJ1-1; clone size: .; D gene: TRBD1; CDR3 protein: CATSPDRGPGNTEAFF; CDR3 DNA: TGCGCCACCTCCCCCGACAGGGGGCCTGGGAACACTGAAGCTTTCTTT
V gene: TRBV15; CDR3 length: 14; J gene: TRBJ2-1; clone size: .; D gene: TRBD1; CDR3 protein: CATKRQGSYNEQFF; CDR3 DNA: TGTGCCACCAAAAGACAGGGTTCCTACAATGAGCAGTTCTTC
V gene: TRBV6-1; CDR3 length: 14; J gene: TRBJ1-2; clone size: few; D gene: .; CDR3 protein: CATNQGSRSSGYTF; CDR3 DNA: TGTGCCACCAATCAGGGGTCCCGCTCGTCAGGCTACACCTTC
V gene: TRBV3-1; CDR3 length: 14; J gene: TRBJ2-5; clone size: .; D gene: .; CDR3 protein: CASSQWQGKETQYF; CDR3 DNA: TGTGCCAGCAGCCAATGGCAGGGGAAAGAGACCCAGTACTTC
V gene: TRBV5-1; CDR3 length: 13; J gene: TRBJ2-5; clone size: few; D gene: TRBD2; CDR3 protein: CASSGLAQETQYF; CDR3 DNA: TGCGCCAGCAGTGGACTAGCCCAAGAGACCCAGTACTTC
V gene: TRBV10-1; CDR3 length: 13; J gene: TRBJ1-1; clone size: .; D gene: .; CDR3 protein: CASSESRNTEAFF; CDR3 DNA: TGCGCCAGCAGTGAGTCGAGGAACACTGAAGCTTTCTTT
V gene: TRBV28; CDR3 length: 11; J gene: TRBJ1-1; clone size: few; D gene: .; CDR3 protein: CASLGFAEAFF; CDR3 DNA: TGTGCCAGTCTGGGTTTCGCTGAAGCTTTCTTT
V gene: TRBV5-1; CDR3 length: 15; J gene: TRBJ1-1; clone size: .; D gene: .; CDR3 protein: CASSLDRGADTEAFF; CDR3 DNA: TGCGCCAGCAGCTTGGATCGGGGGGCGGACACTGAAGCTTTCTTT
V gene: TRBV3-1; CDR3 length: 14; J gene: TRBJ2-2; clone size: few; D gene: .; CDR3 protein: CASSQLGIPGELFF; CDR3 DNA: TGTGCCAGCAGCCAACTGGGAATCCCCGGGGAGCTGTTTTTT
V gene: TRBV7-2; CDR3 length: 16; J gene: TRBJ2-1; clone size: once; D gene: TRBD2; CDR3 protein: CASSTSSGRAKDEQFF; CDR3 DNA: TGTGCCAGCAGCACCTCTAGCGGGAGGGCCAAGGATGAGCAGTTCTTC
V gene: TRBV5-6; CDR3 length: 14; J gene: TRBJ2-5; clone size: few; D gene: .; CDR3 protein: CASSLELGQETQYF; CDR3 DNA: TGTGCCAGCAGCTTGGAATTGGGCCAAGAGACCCAGTACTTC
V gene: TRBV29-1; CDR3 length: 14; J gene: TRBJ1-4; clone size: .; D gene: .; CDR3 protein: CSVEGPGANEKLFF; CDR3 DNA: TGCAGCGTTGAAGGTCCTGGGGCTAATGAAAAACTGTTTTTT
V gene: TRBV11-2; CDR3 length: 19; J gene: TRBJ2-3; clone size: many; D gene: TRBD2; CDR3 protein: CASSLGGGDPFGWTDTQYF; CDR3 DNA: TGTGCCAGCAGCTTAGGGGGGGGGGACCCCTTTGGGTGGACAGATACGCAGTATTTT
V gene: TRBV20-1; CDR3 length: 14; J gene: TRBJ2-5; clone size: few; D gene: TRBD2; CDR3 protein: CSSSRGRAMETQYF; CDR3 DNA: TGCAGTTCCTCTCGCGGGAGGGCCATGGAGACCCAGTACTTC
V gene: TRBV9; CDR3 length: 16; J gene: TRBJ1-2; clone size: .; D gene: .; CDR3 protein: CASSVSSGDTYYGYTF; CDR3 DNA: TGTGCCAGCAGCGTGTCATCCGGGGACACTTACTATGGCTACACCTTC
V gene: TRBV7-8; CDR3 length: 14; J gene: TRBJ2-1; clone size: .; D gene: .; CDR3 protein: CASSLGSLNNEQFF; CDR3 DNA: TGTGCCAGCAGCTTAGGCTCATTAAACAATGAGCAGTTCTTC
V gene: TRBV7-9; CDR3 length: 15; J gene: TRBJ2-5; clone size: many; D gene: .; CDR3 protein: CASSSPRAGQETQYF; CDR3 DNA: TGTGCCAGCAGCTCACCGAGGGCGGGGCAAGAGACCCAGTACTTC
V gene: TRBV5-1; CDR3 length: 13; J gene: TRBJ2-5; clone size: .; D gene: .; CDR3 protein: CASSFGTQETQYF; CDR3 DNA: TGCGCCAGCAGCTTTGGGACCCAAGAGACCCAGTACTTC
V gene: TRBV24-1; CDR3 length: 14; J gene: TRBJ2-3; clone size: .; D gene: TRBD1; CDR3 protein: CATRRGTETDTQYF; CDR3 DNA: TGTGCCACCAGGAGGGGGACAGAAACAGATACGCAGTATTTT
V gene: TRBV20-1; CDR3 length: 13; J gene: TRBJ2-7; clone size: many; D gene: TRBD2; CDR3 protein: CSAVSGETYEQYF; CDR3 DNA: TGCAGTGCTGTTAGCGGGGAGACCTACGAGCAGTACTTC
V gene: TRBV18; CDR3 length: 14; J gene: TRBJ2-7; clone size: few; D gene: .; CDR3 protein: CASSPDGDSYEQYF; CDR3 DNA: TGTGCCAGCTCACCAGACGGCGACTCCTACGAGCAGTACTTC
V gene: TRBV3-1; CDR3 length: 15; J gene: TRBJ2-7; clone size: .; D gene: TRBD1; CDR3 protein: CASSLRTGGPYEQYF; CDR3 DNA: TGTGCCAGCAGCCTCCGGACAGGGGGACCTTACGAGCAGTACTTC
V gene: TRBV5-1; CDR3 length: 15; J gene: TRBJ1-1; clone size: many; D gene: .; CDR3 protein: CASSLGQLMNTEAFF; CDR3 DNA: TGCGCCAGCAGCTTGGGACAGCTAATGAACACTGAAGCTTTCTTT
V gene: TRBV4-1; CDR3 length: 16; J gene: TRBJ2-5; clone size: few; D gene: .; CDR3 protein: CASSQVLRGGQETQYF; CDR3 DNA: TGCGCCAGCAGCCAAGTGCTGAGGGGGGGCCAAGAGACCCAGTACTTC
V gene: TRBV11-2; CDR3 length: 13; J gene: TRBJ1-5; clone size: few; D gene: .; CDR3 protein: CASSLRAGMPQHF; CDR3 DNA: TGTGCCAGCAGCTTAAGGGCCGGGATGCCCCAGCATTTT
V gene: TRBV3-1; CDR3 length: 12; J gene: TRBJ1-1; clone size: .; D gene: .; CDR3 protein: CASSQGRSLAFF; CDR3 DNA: TGTGCCAGCAGCCAAGGACGTAGTTTGGCTTTCTTT
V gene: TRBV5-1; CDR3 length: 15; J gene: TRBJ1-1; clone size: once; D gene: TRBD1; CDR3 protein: CASSPRGGWDTEAFF; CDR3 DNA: TGCGCCAGCAGCCCCAGAGGGGGCTGGGACACTGAAGCTTTCTTT
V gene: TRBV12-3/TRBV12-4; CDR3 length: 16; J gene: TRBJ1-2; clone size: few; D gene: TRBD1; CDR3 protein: CASSRRDRGRRYGYTF; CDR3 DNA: TGTGCCAGCAGTCGCCGGGACAGGGGGCGCCGGTATGGCTACACCTTC
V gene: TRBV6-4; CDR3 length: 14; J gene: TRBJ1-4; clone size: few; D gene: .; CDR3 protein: CASNNGGINEKLFF; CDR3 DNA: TGTGCCAGCAACAACGGGGGGATTAATGAAAAACTGTTTTTT
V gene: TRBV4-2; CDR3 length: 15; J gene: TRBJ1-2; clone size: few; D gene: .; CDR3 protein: CASSQEGAYETGYTF; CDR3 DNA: TGTGCCAGCAGCCAAGAAGGGGCCTACGAGACCGGCTACACCTTC
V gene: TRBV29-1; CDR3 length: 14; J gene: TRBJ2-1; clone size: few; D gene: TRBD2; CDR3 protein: CSVASGSDSNEQFF; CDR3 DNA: TGCAGCGTTGCAAGCGGGAGTGACTCCAATGAGCAGTTCTTC
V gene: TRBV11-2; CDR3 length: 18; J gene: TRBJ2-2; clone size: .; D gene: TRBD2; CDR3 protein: CASSFPGLASLSSGELFF; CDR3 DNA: TGTGCCAGCAGCTTCCCTGGACTAGCGTCCCTCTCCTCCGGGGAGCTGTTTTTT
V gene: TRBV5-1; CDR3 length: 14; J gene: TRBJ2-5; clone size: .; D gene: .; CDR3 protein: CASSVGGAQETQYF; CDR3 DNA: TGCGCCAGCAGCGTCGGAGGGGCCCAAGAGACCCAGTACTTC
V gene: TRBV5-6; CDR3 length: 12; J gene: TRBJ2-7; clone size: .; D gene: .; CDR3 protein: CASSLGLYEQYF; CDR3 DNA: TGTGCCAGCAGTTTAGGGCTGTACGAGCAGTACTTC
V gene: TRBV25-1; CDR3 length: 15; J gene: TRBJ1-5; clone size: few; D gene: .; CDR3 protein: CASSESGLDNQPQHF; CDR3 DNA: TGTGCCAGCAGTGAATCGGGCCTTGACAATCAGCCCCAGCATTTT
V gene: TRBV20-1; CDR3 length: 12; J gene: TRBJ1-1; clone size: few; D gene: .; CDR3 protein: CRPEGWNTEAFF; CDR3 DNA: TGCAGACCTGAGGGATGGAACACTGAAGCTTTCTTT
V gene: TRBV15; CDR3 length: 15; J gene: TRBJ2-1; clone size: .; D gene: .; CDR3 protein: CATSREAYSYNEQFF; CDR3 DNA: TGTGCCACCAGCAGAGAGGCTTACTCCTACAATGAGCAGTTCTTC
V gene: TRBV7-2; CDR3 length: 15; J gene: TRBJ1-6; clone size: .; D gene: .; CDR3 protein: CASSPRGGDNSPLHF; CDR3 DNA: TGTGCCAGCAGCCCCAGGGGAGGGGACAATTCACCCCTCCACTTT
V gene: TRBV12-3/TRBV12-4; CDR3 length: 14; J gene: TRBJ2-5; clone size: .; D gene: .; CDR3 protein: CASSPTLLGETQYF; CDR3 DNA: TGTGCCAGCAGTCCTACCCTACTGGGGGAGACCCAGTACTTC
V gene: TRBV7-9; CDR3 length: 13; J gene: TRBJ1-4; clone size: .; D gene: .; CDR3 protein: CASSLEGYEKLFF; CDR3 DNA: TGTGCCAGCAGCTTGGAAGGATATGAAAAACTGTTTTTT
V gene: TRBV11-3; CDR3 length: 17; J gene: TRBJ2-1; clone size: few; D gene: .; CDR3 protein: CASSGTFEGPEYNEQFF; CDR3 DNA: TGTGCCAGCAGCGGAACGTTCGAGGGGCCGGAATACAATGAGCAGTTCTTC
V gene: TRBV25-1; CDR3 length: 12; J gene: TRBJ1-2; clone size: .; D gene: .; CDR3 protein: CATQENNYGYTF; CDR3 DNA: TGTGCAACTCAGGAGAATAACTATGGCTACACCTTC
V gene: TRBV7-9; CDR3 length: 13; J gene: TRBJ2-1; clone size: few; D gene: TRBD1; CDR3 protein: CASSGGQYNEQFF; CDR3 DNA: TGTGCCAGCAGCGGGGGACAGTACAATGAGCAGTTCTTC
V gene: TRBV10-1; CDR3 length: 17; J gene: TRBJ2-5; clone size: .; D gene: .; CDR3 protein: CASSEISWEMYQETQYF; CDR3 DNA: TGCGCCAGCAGTGAAATTTCTTGGGAGATGTACCAAGAGACCCAGTACTTC
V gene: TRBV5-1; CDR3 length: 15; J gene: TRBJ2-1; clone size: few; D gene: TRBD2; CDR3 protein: CASSQAWGRDNEQFF; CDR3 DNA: TGCGCCAGCAGCCAGGCGTGGGGGAGGGATAATGAGCAGTTCTTC
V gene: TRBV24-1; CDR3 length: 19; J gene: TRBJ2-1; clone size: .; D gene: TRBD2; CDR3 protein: CATSDLSSGSRGSYNEQFF; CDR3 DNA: TGTGCCACCAGTGATTTGTCTAGCGGGAGTAGAGGCTCCTACAATGAGCAGTTCTTC
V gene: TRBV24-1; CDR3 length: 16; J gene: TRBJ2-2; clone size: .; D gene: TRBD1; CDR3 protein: CATSDPRQGNTGELFF; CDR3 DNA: TGTGCCACCAGTGATCCCAGACAGGGTAACACCGGGGAGCTGTTTTTT
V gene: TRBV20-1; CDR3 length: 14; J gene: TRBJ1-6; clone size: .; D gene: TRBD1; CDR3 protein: CSASGDSHNSPLHF; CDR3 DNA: TGCAGTGCTAGTGGGGACAGTCATAATTCACCCCTCCACTTT